This TCR beta chain was sequenced for a study of blood T cell repertoires in COVID-19. Individuals drawn from about 26 US areas were roughly 18 to 95 years old. Libraries were prepared by immunoSEQ multiplex PCR; TCRdb keeps only in-frame clonotypes and omits some of them. The sample includes some 300,000 clones, 90% of them seen just once. The CDR3 runs 18 residues. Germline CDR1 reads SQVTM; CDR2 reads ANQGSEA. With V trimmed by 4 bases and J by 6 bases, 15 bases remained unmatched. The gene calls are TRBV29-1 and TRBJ2-2, with 12 nucleotides matching TRBD2. Sequenced material: PBMCs or T cells enriched from blood (not recorded which). The receptor was isolated from a woman under 30 with acute COVID-19. CDR3 protein: CSVGSGASGRGTAGELFF. The CDR3 DNA sequence: TGCAGCGTTGGGTCGGGAGCTAGCGGGAGGGGCACGGCCGGGGAGCTGTTTTTT.